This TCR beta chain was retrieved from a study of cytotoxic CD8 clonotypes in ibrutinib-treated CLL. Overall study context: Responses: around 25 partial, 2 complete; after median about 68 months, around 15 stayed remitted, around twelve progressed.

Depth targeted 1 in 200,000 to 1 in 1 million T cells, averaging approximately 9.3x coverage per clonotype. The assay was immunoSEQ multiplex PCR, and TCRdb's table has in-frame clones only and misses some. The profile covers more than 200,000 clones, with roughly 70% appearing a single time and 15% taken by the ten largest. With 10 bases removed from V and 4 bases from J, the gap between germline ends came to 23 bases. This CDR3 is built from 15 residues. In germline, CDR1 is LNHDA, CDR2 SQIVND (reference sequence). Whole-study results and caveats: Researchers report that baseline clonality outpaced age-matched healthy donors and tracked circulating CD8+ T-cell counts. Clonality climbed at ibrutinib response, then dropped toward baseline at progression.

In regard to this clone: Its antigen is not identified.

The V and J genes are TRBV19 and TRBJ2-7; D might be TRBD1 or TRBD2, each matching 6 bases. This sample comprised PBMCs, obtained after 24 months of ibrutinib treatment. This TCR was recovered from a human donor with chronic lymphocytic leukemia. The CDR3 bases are TGTGCCACCACCGCCATTGAGGGGGGCTTGTACGAGCAGTACTTC. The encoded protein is CATTAIEGGLYEQYF.